The 12 T cell receptor beta chains below come from one sample, sequenced in a study of vaccination effects on CD4 cells after COVID-19. Culturing for about 10 days preceded CD4+ T cell isolation. These receptors are not linked to any known antigen. TCRdb's table, derived via immunoSEQ multiplex PCR, lists solely in-frame clones and lacks some. The sample lists tens of thousands of clones, more than 65% occurring once. The sequences come from CD4+ T cells from PBMCs cultured without peptide, collected before COVID-19 vaccination. The receptor source for this set is a human donor who received a COVID-19 vaccine.

A single count supports this clone. The chain employs TRBV4-2 and TRBJ2-5, with no clear D. This CDR3 spans 13 amino acids. Germline CDR1 reads LGHNA; CDR2 reads YNFKEQ. The ends were cut back, 5 bases at V and 2 bases at J, with 9 bases in the middle. The CDR3 is CASSKQLQETQYF. CDR3 sequence (DNA): TGTGCCAGCAGCAAACAGCTACAAGAGACCCAGTACTTC.

This chain connects TRBV19 to TRBJ2-5, with 7 bases lining up with TRBD1. Trimming at V came to 9 bases and at J to 0 bases, leaving 7 bases not matched to a gene. CDR3 length: 14 residues. CDR1 and CDR2 from the germline V gene are LNHDA and SQIVND (reference sequence). CDR3 region: CASRDRFYQETQYF. Here the CDR3 DNA reads TGTGCCAGCCGGGACAGATTTTACCAAGAGACCCAGTACTTC. Combining the CDR3 with reference TRBV19 and TRBJ2-5 gives the whole variable domain DGGITQSPKYLFRKEGQNVTLSCEQNLNHDAMYWYRQDPGQGLRLIYYSQIVNDFQKGDIAEGYSVSREKKESFPLTVTSAQKNPTAFYLCASRDRFYQETQYFGPGTRLLVL.

The V call is TRBV5-6, the J call TRBJ1-3; a possible D gene is TRBD1 (5 bases). Germline V gene data show CDR1 as SGHDT and CDR2 as YYEEEE. The length of the CDR3 is 15 residues. V was shortened by 4 bases and J by 0 bases, with 11 bases between the two germline ends. As DNA, the CDR3 is TGTGCCAGCAGCCCATTAGGGGACTCTGGAAACACCATATATTTT. The encoded protein is CASSPLGDSGNTIYF.

V is TRBV5-1 and J is TRBJ1-2, with D possibly being TRBD1 (6 bases). The V gene's germline CDR1 is SGHRS and CDR2 YFSETQ. With 0 bases removed from V and 4 bases from J, the gap between germline ends came to 10 bases. CDR3 length: 14 residues. CDR3 bases: TGCGCCAGCAGCTTGGGACAGGATTTCTATGGCTACACCTTC. It is translated as CASSLGQDFYGYTF.

This rearrangement joins TRBV20-1 to TRBJ1-1; D may be TRBD1 (5 bases). Trimming removed 3 bases at V and 5 bases at J, with 19 bases between. Looked up from germline, CDR1 is DFQATT and CDR2 is SNEGSKA (reference sequence). This CDR3 contains 15 residues. CDR3 amino acids: CSASHEGTVGTEAFF. Here the CDR3 DNA reads TGCAGTGCTAGTCACGAGGGGACCGTCGGAACTGAAGCTTTCTTT.

The V gene is TRBV4-3, the J gene TRBJ1-2, with a weak D call TRBD1 (5 bases). V shed 0 bases and J shed 8 bases, with 10 bases lying between them. The germline CDR1 and CDR2 sequences are LGHNA and YSLEER. CDR3 length: 13 amino acids. CDR3 sequence (DNA): TGCGCCAGCAGCCAAGATCTACAGGCAGGCTACACCTTC. This translates into CASSQDLQAGYTF.

This clone occurred a few times. The rearrangement links TRBV2 to TRBJ2-7; 8 nucleotides match TRBD1. The CDR3 is 12 residues long. The ends lost 7 bases at V and 4 bases at J; junction bases unmatched: 3. Germline CDR1 and CDR2: SNHLY and FYNNEI. CDR3 sequence reads: CASKDRVYEQYF. Here the CDR3 DNA reads TGTGCCAGCAAGGACAGGGTATACGAGCAGTACTTC.

The chain recombines TRBV7-2 with TRBJ1-1; D is unresolved. CDR3 length equals 14 residues. Germline lookup yields CDR1 SGHTA and CDR2 FQGNSA. V dropped 0 bases and J dropped 7 bases, with 12 bases sitting between them. CDR3 sequence (DNA): TGTGCCAGCAGCTTAGCAGGGTACTCGAGTGAAGCTTTCTTT. It yields the protein CASSLAGYSSEAFF.

This clone was seen a few times. The rearrangement uses TRBV4-1 and TRBJ1-3; possible D gene TRBD1, 6 bases. The CDR3 is 15 residues long. Germline CDR1 is MGHRA and CDR2 is YSYEKL. Trimming removed 0 bases from V and 2 bases from J, with 8 bases in between. CDR3 in amino acids: CASSQEGTTGNTIYF. The CDR3, as DNA: TGCGCCAGCAGCCAAGAGGGGACAACTGGAAACACCATATATTTT.

The chain combines TRBV29-1 with TRBJ1-1; TRBD1 might be the D (6 bases). The germline CDR1 and CDR2 sequences are SQVTM and ANQGSEA. The CDR3 extends over 14 amino acids. V was pared by 8 bases and J by 1 base, with 17 bases between. CDR3 amino acids: CSSSGGHTNTEAFF. The CDR3 DNA reads TGCAGCTCCTCGGGGGGACACACGAACACTGAAGCTTTCTTT.

The chain recombines TRBV3-1 (or the pseudogene TRBV3-2) with TRBJ2-3; 7 bases are a match to TRBD2. J gave up 3 bases and V 6 bases, and 6 bases lay outside the gene matches. This CDR3 region has 14 residues. Germline lookup yields CDR1 LGHDT and CDR2 YNNKEL (reference sequence). The chain's CDR3 is CASRAGAGTDTQYF. The DNA for the CDR3 is TGTGCCAGCAGGGCGGGAGCCGGGACAGATACGCAGTATTTT.

The CDR3 loop reads CSVTRAGQGAFHTGNEQFF. The CDR3 DNA sequence: TGCAGCGTGACACGGGCCGGACAGGGGGCGTTTCACACCGGCAATGAGCAGTTCTTC. The J gene is TRBJ2-1, the V gene TRBV29-1, with TRBD1 matching over 11 bases. The CDR3 sequence is 19 residues long. V lost 6 bases to trimming and J lost 6 bases; unmatched junction nucleotides: 22. The germline V gene encodes CDR1 SQVTM and CDR2 ANQGSEA.